This note documents a single T cell receptor beta chain sequence. The gene names here belong to mouse. The DNA ends 1 residue before the CDR3 does, and the rest of the CDR3 is filled in from the germline J gene. The assay was immunoSEQ multiplex PCR, and TCRdb's table has in-frame clones only and misses some. The sample records some 10,000 clones, 35% to 40% being singletons. This sample is part of a study of tissue T cells after allogeneic stem cell transplantation. As for time point: mouse harvest day 7 after allogeneic transplant. The graft held 10^6 splenic CD5+ T cells and 10^7 T-cell-depleted bone marrow cells. The germline V and J ends were trimmed by 4 bases and 1 base, with 4 bases remaining between them. CDR3 length: 12 residues. The V gene's germline CDR1 is LGHDT and CDR2 YNNKQL (reference sequence).

The source of this sequence is a female BALB/c mouse given C57BL/6 T cells with graft-versus-host disease after an allogeneic hematopoietic cell transplant. The sequenced sample was skin. V gene TRBV4 combines with J gene TRBJ1-1; D not certain. CDR3 sequence: CASSFRNTEVFF. Incomplete CDR3 DNA: TGTGCCAGCAGCTTCAGAAACACAGAAGTCTTC.